The 17 T cell receptor beta chains below all came from one sample that was sequenced in a study of blood T cells in healthy people across ages (dated by TCRdb to the mid-2010s). Library preparation employed 5' RACE. Sequencer: Illumina HiSeq 2500. A second PCR of roughly 7 to 11 cycles was run with a J-beta primer mix and a sample-barcoded 5' primer. TCRdb reanalyzed the raw reads on its own, using fastp at Q25 for trimming and MiXCR for clone calling, and kept in-frame beta chains. Rows are combined by CDR3 protein, so each entry shows the most common genes and DNA. This sample holds around 1,100,000 distinct CDR3 sequences; roughly two fifths were observed only once. Jointly, the top ten make up over 10% of the sample. Material: blood. These receptor sequences come from a man younger than 35 in good health.

This clonotype was picked up many times. The chain links TRBV6-6 to TRBJ1-1; the D is unclear. The CDR3 length is 13 residues. The germline V gene has CDR1 MNHNY and CDR2 SVGAGI (reference sequence). The V end was cut by 3 bases, the J end by 1 base, with 6 bases between. The CDR3 region is CASSYAGNTEAFF. DNA of the CDR3: TGTGCCAGCAGTTATGCGGGGAACACTGAAGCTTTCTTT.

Only a few counts were recorded for this clonotype. The chain uses TRBV6-5 and TRBJ1-1, with a weak D call TRBD1 (5 bases). The germline V and J ends were trimmed by 2 bases and 4 bases, with 11 bases remaining between them. The CDR3 loop spans 14 amino acids. The V gene's germline CDR1 is MNHEY and CDR2 SVGAGI. The CDR3 bases are TGTGCCAGCAGTTACCAGGGAGGAGGCACTGAAGCTTTCTTT. It translates to CASSYQGGGTEAFF.

The V and J genes are TRBV6-6 and TRBJ2-3; D is undetermined. V dropped 0 bases and J dropped 3 bases, with 7 bases sitting between them. In germline, CDR1 is MNHNY, CDR2 SVGAGI (reference sequence). The CDR3 is made up of 14 amino acids. CDR3 region: CASSYSSVTDTQYF. The CDR3 DNA is TGTGCCAGCAGTTACTCATCGGTGACAGATACGCAGTATTTT.

Comments on this clonotype: Given the absence of the conserved phenylalanine or tryptophan at the CDR3 end, a read error is likely. The chain is built from TRBV4-1 and TRBJ1-2, with 10 bases aligning to TRBD1. The CDR3 is 18 residues long. J was trimmed by 1 base and V by 1 base; bases with no gene match: 9. Germline assignment: CDR1 MGHRA and CDR2 YSYEKL. The chain's CDR3 is CASSQVYGQGVFNYGYTS. The DNA of the CDR3 is TGCGCCAGCAGCCAAGTATACGGACAGGGGGTCTTTAACTATGGCTACACCTCC.

The V call is TRBV6-5, the J call TRBJ1-2, with D unresolved. This CDR3 spans 12 amino acids. Trimming stripped 6 bases from V and 0 bases from J, with 5 bases between. Germline V gene data show CDR1 as MNHEY and CDR2 as SVGAGI. In DNA form, the CDR3 reads TGTGCCAGCAGGGCACCTAACTATGGCTACACCTTC. This translates into CASRAPNYGYTF.

This sequence joins TRBV7-2 and TRBJ2-7; D is ambiguous. Germline V gives CDR1 SGHTA, CDR2 FQGNSA. V shed 3 bases and J shed 7 bases, with 16 bases lying between them. The CDR3 length is 14 residues. The CDR3 DNA is TGTGCCAGCAGCTTTAGACATTCAGTTAATGAGCAGTACTTC. Its translation: CASSFRHSVNEQYF.

The chain couples TRBV11-2 to TRBJ2-3; D possibly corresponds to TRBD2 (5 bases). Germline V gene data show CDR1 as SGHAT and CDR2 as FQNNGV. Trimming pared 0 bases from V and 2 bases from J, leaving 15 bases between. This CDR3 comprises 17 residues. CDR3 DNA: TGTGCCAGCAGCTTAGATTTAGCATCCGGGATCACAGATACGCAGTATTTT. Translated: CASSLDLASGITDTQYF.

As to this clonotype: Possible read error: a much larger clone is one base away. The CDR3 reads CATYAADMQYF. Here the CDR3 DNA reads TGTGCCACCTACGCTGCAGATATGCAGTATTTT. The chain recombines TRBV6-6 with TRBJ2-3; D is undetermined. Germline V gives CDR1 MNHNY, CDR2 SVGAGI (reference sequence). The CDR3 is 11 amino acids.

This clonotype has a handful of counts. This sequence joins TRBV12-3 or TRBV12-4 and TRBJ1-4; 8 nucleotides line up with TRBD1. The CDR3 extends over 16 amino acids. V trimming: 5 bases; J trimming: 2 bases; junction bases outside the gene matches: 7. In DNA, the CDR3 is TGTGCCAGCAGTCCCGACAGGGGAGGTACTAATGAAAAACTGTTTTTT. It is translated as CASSPDRGGTNEKLFF.

With regard to this clonotype: A read error is possible here, since a much larger clone lies one base away. The chain carries TRBV10-3 and TRBJ2-3; 10 bases map to TRBD2. Germline CDR1 and CDR2: ENHRY and SYGVKD. The CDR3 is 17 residues long. The CDR3 DNA is TGTGCCACCAGTGAGTCGTCTAGCGGGGGTAGCACAGATACGCAGTATTTT. It specifies CATSESSSGGSTDTQYF.

V gene TRBV15 combines with J gene TRBJ1-2, with 7 bases aligning to TRBD1. The V gene end was trimmed by 1 base and the J gene end by 0 bases; junction bases not matched to a gene: 5. CDR1 is LNHNV and CDR2 is YYDKDF in the germline V gene (reference sequence). The CDR3 has 16 amino acids. In DNA, the CDR3 is TGTGCCACCAGCAGAGGCCGTGGGACAGCTAACTATGGCTACACCTTC. This translates into CATSRGRGTANYGYTF. Combining the CDR3 with reference TRBV15 and TRBJ1-2 gives the whole variable domain DAMVIQNPRYQVTQFGKPVTLSCSQTLNHNVMYWYQQKSSQAPKLLFHYYDKDFNNEADTPDNFQSRRPNTSFCFLDIRSPGLGDTAMYLCATSRGRGTANYGYTFGSGTRLTVV.

This clonotype was picked up a small number of times. This chain uses TRBV7-9 with TRBJ2-3, with unresolved D. V was shortened by 4 bases and J by 2 bases, with 10 bases between the two germline ends. The germline V gene has CDR1 SEHNR and CDR2 FQNEAQ (reference sequence). The CDR3 contains 14 residues. The CDR3 DNA reads as TGTGCCAGCAGCTCGCCGACCTACACAGATACGCAGTATTTT. It codes for CASSSPTYTDTQYF.

This clonotype came up a few times. The V and J genes are TRBV19 and TRBJ1-2; D may be TRBD1 (5 bases). CDR1 is LNHDA, CDR2 SQIVND, per germline (reference sequence). The CDR3 totals 15 residues. The V end lost 3 bases, the J end lost 3 bases, and 14 bases lay between the germline ends. The CDR3 DNA sequence: TGTGCCAGTAGTATTTACGTCTTGGGGGACTATGGCTACACCTTC. This codes for CASSIYVLGDYGYTF.

This clonotype was found a few times. The genes are TRBV13 and TRBJ1-6; D might be TRBD1 (5 bases). Germline CDR1 PRHDT, CDR2 FYEKMQ (reference sequence). Trimming took off 5 bases at V and 6 bases at J, with 11 bases between the two ends. The CDR3 runs to 14 residues. The DNA of the CDR3 is TGTGCCAGCAGCCTATGGGGGGGTAATTCACCCCTCCACTTT. Translating gives CASSLWGGNSPLHF.

Comments on this clonotype: A read error is possible here, since a much larger clone lies one base away. The chain couples TRBV7-2 to TRBJ2-3; D might be TRBD1 (5 bases). Germline assignment: CDR1 SGHTA and CDR2 FQGNSA. Trimming stripped 1 base from V and 10 bases from J, with 9 bases between. The CDR3 runs 12 residues. Here the CDR3 reads CTSSLVRDPQYF. Here the CDR3 DNA reads TGTACCAGCAGCTTAGTCAGGGATCCGCAGTATTTT. Complete variable domain (other parts from reference TRBV7-2 and TRBJ2-3): GAGVSQSPSNKVTEKGKDVELRCDPISGHTALYWYRQSLGQGLEFLIYFQGNSAPDKSGLPSDRFSAERTGGSVSTLTIQRTQQEDSAVYLCTSSLVRDPQYFGPGTRLTVL.

On this clonotype: The junction departs from germline at one end; a sequencing error may be responsible. J is TRBJ2-3 and V is TRBV7-2; 16 positions agree with TRBD2. The CDR3 is 19 amino acids. The germline gives CDR1 SGHTA, CDR2 FQGNSA. The CDR3 nucleotides are TGTGCCAGCAGCTCGGGACTAGCGGGGGGGTATATATTCACAGATGCGCAGTATTTT. This codes for CASSSGLAGGYIFTDAQYF.

The V call is TRBV6-6, the J call TRBJ2-3; TRBD2 matches at 7 bases. With 4 bases clipped from V and 0 bases from J, the junction kept 10 bases outside the gene matches. In germline, CDR1 is MNHNY, CDR2 SVGAGI (reference sequence). The CDR3 contains 17 residues. Written as DNA, the CDR3 is TGTGCCAGCAGTTCCGGACCAGCGGGGTCTAGCACAGATACGCAGTATTTT. This codes for CASSSGPAGSSTDTQYF.